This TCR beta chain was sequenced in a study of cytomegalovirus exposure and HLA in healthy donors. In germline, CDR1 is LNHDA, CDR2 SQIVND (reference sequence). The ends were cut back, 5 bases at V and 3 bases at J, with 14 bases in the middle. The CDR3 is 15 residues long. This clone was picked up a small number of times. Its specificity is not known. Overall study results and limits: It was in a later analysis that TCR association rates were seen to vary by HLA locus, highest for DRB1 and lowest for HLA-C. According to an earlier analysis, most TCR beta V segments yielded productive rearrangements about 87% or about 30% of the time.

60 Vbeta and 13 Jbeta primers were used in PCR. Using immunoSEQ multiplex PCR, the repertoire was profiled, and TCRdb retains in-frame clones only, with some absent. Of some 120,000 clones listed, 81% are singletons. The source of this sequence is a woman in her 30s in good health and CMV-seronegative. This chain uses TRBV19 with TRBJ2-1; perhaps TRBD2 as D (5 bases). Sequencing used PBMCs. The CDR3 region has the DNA TGTGCCAGTAGTCTACGGACTGGAATCTACAATGAGCAGTTCTTC. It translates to CASSLRTGIYNEQFF.